The clone carrying this T cell receptor beta chain has just a few counts. CDR3 length: 15 amino acids. Trimming took 3 bases from V and 4 from J; bases not matched to a gene: 6. CDR1 is SGDLS and CDR2 is YYNGEE in the germline V gene. This sample was taken from a study of regulatory T cells in long-lasting Graves disease. The time point: newly diagnosed GD, antithyroid drugs for less than 3 months. Researchers made the TCR library from RNA that was extracted from PBMCs. According to the study, TCR beta libraries were built with iRepertoire HTBI primers and CDR3-region Arm-PCR. TCRdb reprocessed the multiplex PCR reads via MiXCR and lists one record per CDR3 protein. The repertoire includes over 350,000 distinct CDR3 sequences, 12% to 15% of them detected once, and about 15% sits in the top ten. This sample also appeared in a second study, on T cells in Graves' hyperthyroidism and ophthalmopathy.

The V and J genes are TRBV9 and TRBJ2-1, with 8 bases lining up with TRBD1. This clonotype was obtained from a woman aged 50 to 60 with Graves disease. Sequences were derived from peripheral blood mononuclear cells (PBMCs), sampled at new diagnosis, from a patient treated with antithyroid drugs. CDR3 DNA sequence: TGTGCCAGCAGCGCCTGGGGACAGGATTACAATGAGCAGTTCTTC. Translation gives CASSAWGQDYNEQFF.